Listed here are 20 T cell receptor beta chains from one sample, sequenced in a study of PD-1 blockade in classical Hodgkin lymphoma. This sample's time point: cycle 4 day 1 (C4D1), after more than 5 weeks of nivolumab. Exposure to brentuximab vedotin varied, and each patient had relapsed following autologous stem cell transplantation. Profiled with immunoSEQ multiplex PCR; TCRdb holds only in-frame clones, not every one. This sample carries around 65,000 clones, 70% to 90% of them seen once, and the ten largest clones take about 8.1%. The sequenced sample was peripheral blood mononuclear cells (PBMCs), obtained before the fourth cycle of nivolumab. These receptor sequences come from a human donor with classical Hodgkin lymphoma.

For the CDR3, the DNA is TGCGCCAGCAGCTTGGAACAGTCCCCTTATGGCTACACCTTC. As protein: CASSLEQSPYGYTF. The chain joins TRBV5-1 to TRBJ1-2, with D uncertain. The V end was cut by 0 bases, the J end by 5 bases, with 11 bases between. Germline CDR1 and CDR2: SGHRS and YFSETQ. The CDR3 spans 14 residues.

The chain couples TRBV7-9 to TRBJ2-1; no firm D call. The CDR3 covers 14 residues. The ends were cut back, 1 base at V and 6 bases at J, with 10 bases in the middle. From germline, CDR1 is SEHNR and CDR2 FQNEAQ (reference sequence). In DNA form, the CDR3 reads TGTGCCAGCAGCTTAGGGACCGTCCTCAATGAGCAGTTCTTC. It specifies CASSLGTVLNEQFF. Full variable domain (outside the CDR3, taken from reference TRBV7-9 and TRBJ2-1): DTGVSQNPRHKITKRGQNVTFRCDPISEHNRLYWYRQTLGQGPEFLTYFQNEAQLEKSRLLSDRFSAERPKGSFSTLEIQRTEQGDSAMYLCASSLGTVLNEQFFGPGTRLTVL.

The chain has TRBV28 and TRBJ2-5, with 7 bases matching TRBD2. The CDR3 is 15 residues long. The germline CDR1 and CDR2 sequences are MDHEN and SYDVKM. J was trimmed by 0 bases and V by 3 bases; bases with no gene match: 4. CDR3 DNA: TGTGCCAGCAGTTTTCATCGGGGGGACCAAGAGACCCAGTACTTC. Its translation is CASSFHRGDQETQYF.

The rearrangement uses TRBV6-6 and TRBJ2-5; 8 bases agree with TRBD2. J lost 5 bases, V lost 5 bases, and 13 bases had no gene match. Germline assignment: CDR1 MNHNY and CDR2 SVGAGI (reference sequence). CDR3 size: 16 residues. The CDR3 sequence: CASSAGGSGDGETQYF. The CDR3, as DNA: TGTGCCAGCAGTGCGGGGGGTAGCGGGGACGGTGAGACCCAGTACTTC.

The chain carries TRBV6-5 and TRBJ2-1, with D possibly matching TRBD2 (6 bases). Germline V CDR1 and CDR2: MNHEY, SVGAGI. This CDR3 contains 15 residues. Trimming removed 6 bases from V and 5 bases from J, with 17 bases in between. This CDR3 is CASSMTGLGNNEQFF. The CDR3, as DNA: TGTGCCAGCAGCATGACGGGACTGGGGAACAATGAGCAGTTCTTC.

The chain recombines TRBV27 with TRBJ1-1; D call uncertain. There are 15 residues in the CDR3. V lost 1 base and J 1 base, leaving 10 bases between the germline ends. Germline assignment: CDR1 MNHEY and CDR2 SMNVEV (reference sequence). The CDR3 nucleotides are TGTGCCAGCAGTTTATTCCCGATGGAGAACACTGAAGCTTTCTTT. This codes for CASSLFPMENTEAFF.

The V call is TRBV19, the J call TRBJ2-1, with 9 bases fitting TRBD2. The CDR3 has 16 amino acids. Per the germline V gene, CDR1 is LNHDA and CDR2 is SQIVND (reference sequence). After removal of 3 bases from V and 2 bases from J, the junction contained 5 bases not matched to a gene. CDR3 loop: CASSISAGGPYNEQFF. CDR3 nucleotide sequence: TGTGCCAGTAGTATCTCAGCGGGGGGACCCTACAATGAGCAGTTCTTC.

Concerning this clone itself: An end of the junction differs from the germline gene, which may be a read error. Additional DNA sequences in this sample encode the identical CDR3. This chain uses TRBV4-1 with TRBJ1-1, with D possibly being TRBD1 (6 bases). The CDR3 length is 16 residues. The germline gives CDR1 MGHRA, CDR2 YSYEKL. CDR3: CASSQDPGQRNTEAFF. The DNA for the CDR3 is TGCGCCAGCAGCCAAGATCCCGGACAGAGGAACACTGAAGCTTTTTTT.

The CDR3 sequence is CASSSTDRTGNTIYF. CDR3 DNA: TGTGCCAGCAGTTCCACGGACAGGACTGGAAACACCATATATTTT. This sequence joins TRBV28 and TRBJ1-3, with TRBD1 identical over 7 bases. Trimming took 4 bases from V and 2 from J; bases not matched to a gene: 5. The CDR3 is 15 residues long. Germline values: CDR1 MDHEN, CDR2 SYDVKM.

The genes are TRBV7-9 and TRBJ1-1; 7 bases fit TRBD1. CDR1 is SEHNR, CDR2 FQNEAQ, per germline (reference sequence). V was pared by 8 bases and J by 3 bases, with 18 bases of the junction left unmatched. This CDR3 has 17 amino acids. Here the CDR3 reads CASRSPWDSGLYTEAFF. The CDR3 region has the DNA TGTGCCAGCCGATCCCCTTGGGACAGCGGATTGTACACTGAAGCTTTCTTT.

Of note for this clone: The identical CDR3 is also encoded by other nucleotide sequences in the sample. This sequence joins TRBV5-1 and TRBJ1-3, with no clear D. Trimming took 0 bases from V and 0 from J, leaving 7 bases between them. This CDR3 is 15 amino acids long. In germline, CDR1 is SGHRS, CDR2 YFSETQ. CDR3 residues: CASSLVGISGNTIYF. CDR3 nucleotides: TGCGCCAGCAGCTTGGTGGGGATCTCTGGAAACACCATATATTTT.

The chain couples TRBV7-9 to TRBJ1-2, with D possibly TRBD1 on 5 matching bases. The CDR3 length is 14 residues. The germline V gene has CDR1 SEHNR and CDR2 FQNEAQ (reference sequence). Trimming shortened V by 4 bases and J by 6 bases, and 15 bases separated the two germline ends. CDR3 in DNA: TGTGCCAGCAGCTCGTGGGGCGAGGGTGATGGCTACACCTTC. This gives the protein CASSSWGEGDGYTF.

The genes are TRBV5-1 and TRBJ1-2; D not resolved. This CDR3 has 14 residues. V shed 0 bases and J shed 2 bases, with 8 bases lying between them. Per the germline V gene, CDR1 is SGHRS and CDR2 is YFSETQ. This CDR3 reads CASSLGVGNYGYTF. As DNA, the CDR3 is TGCGCCAGCAGCTTGGGAGTGGGGAACTATGGCTACACCTTC. Full variable domain (remainder filled in from reference TRBV5-1 and TRBJ1-2): KAGVTQTPRYLIKTRGQQVTLSCSPISGHRSVSWYQQTPGQGLQFLFEYFSETQRNKGNFPGRFSGRQFSNSRSEMNVSTLELGDSALYLCASSLGVGNYGYTFGSGTRLTVV.

This clone has only one observation. V usage is TRBV5-1 and J usage is TRBJ1-2; D is ambiguous. Trimming took off 0 bases at V and 8 bases at J, with 11 bases between the two ends. The CDR3 totals 13 residues. Germline loops: CDR1 SGHRS, CDR2 YFSETQ. CDR3 coding DNA: TGCGCCAGCAGCTTGGAAGGGATCTCAGGCTACACCTTC. Residues: CASSLEGISGYTF.

This clone was seen a few times. The rearrangement joins TRBV6-5 to TRBJ1-1; a possible D gene is TRBD1 (6 bases). Germline-derived CDR1 and CDR2 are MNHEY and SVGAGI. The V and J ends lost 6 bases and 0 bases respectively, with 11 bases between them. CDR3 length: 14 amino acids. The CDR3 reads CASRLGQMNTEAFF. CDR3 nucleotides: TGTGCCAGCAGATTAGGACAGATGAACACTGAAGCTTTCTTT.

DNA for the CDR3: TGTGCCAGCAGCCCCTCATTGGGGGGCTCACCCCTCCACTTT. Amino acids: CASSPSLGGSPLHF. The gene calls are TRBV9 and TRBJ1-6; TRBD1 might be the D (6 bases). The CDR3 sequence is 14 residues long. V lost 4 bases and J 10 bases, leaving 15 bases between the germline ends. Germline V gene sequence: CDR1 SGDLS, CDR2 YYNGEE.

The chain recombines TRBV29-1 with TRBJ1-1, with D hard to call. The CDR3 loop spans 8 amino acids. Trimming stripped 3 bases from V and 11 bases from J, with 4 bases between. CDR1 is SQVTM, CDR2 ANQGSEA, per germline. The CDR3 here is CSVDGAFF. The CDR3 bases are TGCAGCGTTGATGGGGCTTTCTTT.

The rearrangement links TRBV27 to TRBJ2-7; 7 nucleotides match TRBD1. The CDR3 runs to 14 residues. The J segment lost 2 bases and the V segment lost 5 bases, leaving 6 bases of the junction unmatched. Germline values: CDR1 MNHEY, CDR2 SMNVEV (reference sequence). In nucleotides, the CDR3 is TGTGCCAGCAGTCTATATCAGGGGGCCTACGAGCAGTACTTC. The encoded protein is CASSLYQGAYEQYF.

The rearrangement uses TRBV10-3 and TRBJ2-5; D remains unclear. The assigned J gene may be wrong: the sequence end matches TRBJ2-7 better. The length of the CDR3 is 13 residues. Germline-derived CDR1 and CDR2 are ENHRY and SYGVKD. CDR3 sequence: CAISERPPYEQYF. CDR3 nucleotides: TGTGCCATCAGTGAGCGGCCGCCCTACGAGCAGTACTTC.

The CDR3 reads CASSDGGAYNEQFF. In DNA form, the CDR3 reads TGTGCCAGCAGTGACGGGGGGGCCTACAATGAGCAGTTCTTC. The J gene is TRBJ2-1, the V gene TRBV6-4; 7 positions match TRBD2. Germline trimming cut 2 bases from V and 2 bases from J; bases unmatched to any gene: 0. The germline CDR1 and CDR2 sequences are MRHNA and SNTAGT. The CDR3 extends over 14 amino acids.